There are many counts of the clone carrying this T cell receptor beta chain. The read is 3 residues too short to cover the CDR3 end, so that end is filled in from the germline J gene. CDR3 length: 14 residues. CDR1 SGHKS and CDR2 YYEKEE come from the germline V gene (reference sequence). J gave up 6 bases and V 4 bases, and 4 bases lay outside the gene matches. Clones were read by immunoSEQ multiplex PCR, and TCRdb kept only the in-frame ones, dropping some. The specimen has under 45,000 clones, none found just once. The data stem from a study of T cell clonality in common variable immunodeficiency. Both groups were predominantly of Caucasian heritage.

This chain connects TRBV5-5 to TRBJ1-2; the match to TRBD1 covers 12 bases. This clonotype was sampled from a person aged 18 to 70 in good health. The source material was peripheral blood mononuclear cells. The CDR3 protein is CASSLRDRGHGYTF. The covered CDR3 bases are TGTGCCAGCAGCCTCCGGGACAGGGGGCATGGC.